Listed here is a single T cell receptor beta chain. Its cognate antigen is unknown. Per the original data handling: The detection floor for productive clonotype frequency was 2.59 x 10-5. Libraries were prepared by immunoSEQ multiplex PCR; TCRdb keeps only in-frame clonotypes and omits some of them. The V and J calls and clone size are taken from that table; D and trimming were inferred from the DNA. The sample lists tens of thousands of clones, 79% occurring once. This CDR3 region has 13 residues. The germline CDR1 and CDR2 sequences are MGHDK and SYGVNS. V was clipped by 9 bases and J by 8 bases, with 14 bases between them. The data were obtained in a study of STAT5B mutations in CD4+ large granular lymphocyte leukemia. Looking at the study overall: Among healthy controls, a particular HLA allele went with more CDR3 'QG' motifs. Findings and caveats of the study: Over 20% of private leukemic clonotypes occurred rarely in other patients' non-leukemic repertoires. Patient CD4-sorted repertoires stayed more clonal than healthy ones after leukemic-clone removal.

The chain couples TRBV25-1 to TRBJ1-6; tentative D call: TRBD1 (5 bases). Sequencing was carried out using CD4+ T cells from blood buffy coats. This TCR was sampled from a human donor in good health. Here the CDR3 reads CASRRGEHSPLHF. The DNA for the CDR3 is TGTGCCAGTCGTCGGGGGGAACATTCACCCCTCCACTTT.